One sample yielded the 30 T cell receptor beta chains listed below, sequenced in a study of T cell responses to AZD1222 COVID-19 vaccine. Generated by immunoSEQ multiplex PCR, the TCRdb table keeps only in-frame clones and is missing some. Of roughly 110,000 clones in the sample, roughly nine tenths were seen once. The input for sequencing was peripheral blood, taken on day 0 of AZD1222 vaccination. Every receptor here comes from an adult in good health.

This chain uses TRBV27 with TRBJ1-5; weak D call: TRBD1 (5 bases). The CDR3 has 14 amino acids. From germline, CDR1 is MNHEY and CDR2 SMNVEV (reference sequence). Trimming shortened V by 6 bases and J by 9 bases, and 18 bases separated the two germline ends. This CDR3 reads CASSPGRLSGPQHF. The CDR3 DNA reads TGTGCCAGCAGCCCAGGGCGGTTATCAGGGCCCCAGCATTTT.

Written as DNA, the CDR3 is TGCGCCAGCAGCCAAGAGCGGGGGGGGTGGACTCCCCTCAGCGGGGAGCAGTTCTTC. It is translated as CASSQERGGWTPLSGEQFF. The V gene is TRBV4-1, the J gene TRBJ2-1; 9 nucleotides match TRBD2. Germline V lookup: CDR1 MGHRA, CDR2 YSYEKL. This CDR3 is 19 amino acids long. V was clipped by 0 bases and J by 10 bases; unmatched bases: 19.

V is TRBV3-1 (or the pseudogene TRBV3-2) and J is TRBJ2-1, with TRBD2 matching 12 bases. Germline CDR1 reads LGHDT; CDR2 reads YNNKEL (reference sequence). The CDR3 extends over 17 amino acids. The ends lost 1 base at V and 9 bases at J; junction bases unmatched: 10. The CDR3 spells CASSQVFGASGRAEQFF. Written as DNA, the CDR3 is TGTGCCAGCAGCCAAGTCTTCGGGGCTAGCGGGAGGGCTGAGCAGTTCTTC.

J is TRBJ2-7 and V is TRBV11-1; D gene uncertain. Germline assignment: CDR1 SGHAT and CDR2 FQDESV (reference sequence). The CDR3 covers 13 residues. V gave up 0 bases and J gave up 1 base, with 4 bases separating them. The CDR3 loop is CASSLAGSYEQYF. The CDR3, as DNA: TGTGCCAGCAGCTTAGCGGGTTCCTACGAGCAGTACTTC.

CDR3 sequence: CASTPGQGAGETQYF. CDR3 DNA: TGTGCCAGCACCCCGGGACAGGGGGCGGGAGAGACCCAGTACTTC. The genes are TRBV6-5 and TRBJ2-5; 12 positions agree with TRBD1. CDR3 length: 15 amino acids. The germline V gene has CDR1 MNHEY and CDR2 SVGAGI. With V trimmed by 7 bases and J by 4 bases, 7 bases remained unmatched.

In this sample, this clone turned up once. The chain recombines TRBV24-1 with TRBJ1-2, with 7 bases fitting TRBD1. Germline-derived CDR1 and CDR2 are KGHDR and SFDVKD. This CDR3 contains 13 residues. V lost 5 bases to trimming and J lost 4 bases; unmatched junction nucleotides: 3. CDR3: CATSATGVYGYTF. DNA of the CDR3: TGTGCCACCAGTGCTACAGGGGTCTATGGCTACACCTTC.

V and J are TRBV4-3 and TRBJ2-6; 7 bases fit TRBD2. Germline CDR1 and CDR2: LGHNA and YSLEER. The CDR3 totals 17 residues. Germline trimming cut 1 base from V and 2 bases from J; bases unmatched to any gene: 5. The CDR3 nucleotides are TGCGCCAGCAGCCAAGTCCAGCGGGGAACTGGGGCCAACGTCCTGACTTTC. Translated, it gives CASSQVQRGTGANVLTF.

The genes are TRBV4-2 and TRBJ1-2; D unresolved. V lost 0 bases to trimming and J lost 3 bases, with 5 bases between them. This CDR3 spans 13 amino acids. The germline CDR1 and CDR2 sequences are LGHNA and YNFKEQ. CDR3 amino acids: CASSQDFDYGYTF. DNA of the CDR3: TGTGCCAGCAGCCAAGATTTCGACTATGGCTACACCTTC.

The J gene is TRBJ2-2, the V gene TRBV6-6; TRBD2 matches at 11 bases. V gave up 7 bases and J gave up 13 bases; unmatched junction bases: 8. This CDR3 region has 13 residues. The germline gives CDR1 MNHNY, CDR2 SVGAGI (reference sequence). CDR3 protein: CASIGTSGGGLFF. The CDR3 DNA reads TGTGCCAGCATCGGGACTAGCGGCGGTGGGCTGTTTTTT.

The chain uses TRBV3-1 (or the pseudogene TRBV3-2) and TRBJ2-7; no reliable D call. Trimming removed 2 bases from V and 3 bases from J, with 11 bases in between. The CDR3 runs 14 residues. From germline, CDR1 is LGHDT and CDR2 YNNKEL (reference sequence). The CDR3 spells CASSQMAELYEQYF. The CDR3 region has the DNA TGTGCCAGCAGCCAAATGGCAGAACTCTACGAGCAGTACTTC.

V gene TRBV19 combines with J gene TRBJ1-2; D gene unclear. The V gene's germline CDR1 is LNHDA and CDR2 SQIVND (reference sequence). This CDR3 has 14 amino acids. The V end was cut by 6 bases, the J end by 5 bases, with 16 bases between. CDR3 nucleotide sequence: TGTGCCAGTAGCTCTGACGTGGGAGGTTATGGCTACACCTTC. This encodes CASSSDVGGYGYTF. The full variable domain, its missing parts supplied by reference TRBV19 and TRBJ1-2, is DGGITQSPKYLFRKEGQNVTLSCEQNLNHDAMYWYRQDPGQGLRLIYYSQIVNDFQKGDIAEGYSVSREKKESFPLTVTSAQKNPTAFYLCASSSDVGGYGYTFGSGTRLTVV.

This clone showed up just a few times. This chain links TRBV9 with TRBJ2-3, with D unclear. CDR1 and CDR2 (germline): SGDLS, YYNGEE. This CDR3 has 14 amino acids. Trimming shortened V by 0 bases and J by 2 bases, and 7 bases separated the two germline ends. CDR3 protein: CASSVGATTDTQYF. The CDR3 bases are TGTGCCAGCAGCGTAGGAGCCACCACAGATACGCAGTATTTT.

This clone appeared once. The chain has TRBV7-3 and TRBJ2-2; D is unresolved. Germline V lookup: CDR1 SGHTA, CDR2 FQGTGA. Trimming removed 1 base from V and 2 bases from J, with 2 bases in between. This CDR3 spans 13 amino acids. The CDR3: CASSLINTGELFF. The CDR3 DNA sequence: TGTGCCAGCAGCTTAATCAACACCGGGGAGCTGTTTTTT.

The V and J genes are TRBV2 and TRBJ2-1; D gene ambiguous. This CDR3 spans 13 amino acids. The germline V and J ends were trimmed by 7 bases and 4 bases, with 11 bases remaining between them. Germline V gene lookup returns CDR1 SNHLY and CDR2 FYNNEI. In nucleotides, the CDR3 is TGTGCCAGCATCCTGGACCTTTACAATGAGCAGTTCTTC. Protein product: CASILDLYNEQFF. Variable domain in full (rest from reference TRBV2 and TRBJ2-1): EPEVTQTPSHQVTQMGQEVILRCVPISNHLYFYWYRQILGQKVEFLVSFYNNEISEKSEIFDDQFSVERPDGSNFTLKIRSTKLEDSAMYFCASILDLYNEQFFGPGTRLTVL.

The chain joins TRBV27 to TRBJ2-1; D not certain. Looked up from germline, CDR1 is MNHEY and CDR2 is SMNVEV (reference sequence). Trimming removed 6 bases at V and 9 bases at J, with 9 bases between. This CDR3 spans 11 amino acids. This chain's CDR3 is CASRRYAEQFF. CDR3 nucleotides: TGTGCCAGCAGGAGATATGCTGAGCAGTTCTTC.

The rearrangement uses TRBV6-5 and TRBJ2-2; TRBD2 matches 8 bases. Germline V gene lookup returns CDR1 MNHEY and CDR2 SVGAGI. After removal of 2 bases from V and 2 bases from J, the junction contained 4 bases not matched to a gene. The length of the CDR3 is 16 residues. The CDR3 nucleotides read TGTGCCAGCAGTTACATTACTAGCGGAAACACCGGGGAGCTGTTTTTT. Encoded protein: CASSYITSGNTGELFF.

This clone was detected ten times or more. The genes are TRBV7-9 and TRBJ2-7; 10 bases are shared with TRBD2. This CDR3 has 15 residues. Looked up from germline, CDR1 is SEHNR and CDR2 is FQNEAQ (reference sequence). V shed 2 bases, J shed 4 bases, and the junction held 5 bases outside the gene matches. The CDR3 protein is CASSLYETSGYEQYF. DNA for the CDR3: TGTGCCAGCAGCTTATACGAGACTAGCGGGTACGAGCAGTACTTC.

The V call is TRBV5-1, the J call TRBJ1-1; TRBD1 aligns across 7 bases. Germline CDR1 and CDR2: SGHRS and YFSETQ. The CDR3 sequence is 14 residues long. Trimming at V came to 1 base and at J to 3 bases, leaving 3 bases not matched to a gene. CDR3: CASSLITGDTEAFF. The DNA of the CDR3 is TGCGCCAGCAGCTTGATTACAGGGGACACTGAAGCTTTCTTT.

This clone occurred a few times. J is TRBJ2-2 and V is TRBV12-3 or TRBV12-4; D is unclear. Trimming cost V 6 bases and J 6 bases, with 11 bases left between them. This CDR3 spans 13 amino acids. CDR3 nucleotide sequence: TGTGCCAGCAGCACTCTTGCGCCCGGGGAGCTGTTTTTT. This codes for CASSTLAPGELFF.

The rearrangement uses TRBV6-5 and TRBJ2-7; no clear D gene. CDR3 size: 15 residues. V was clipped by 0 bases and J by 4 bases, with 13 bases between them. CDR1 and CDR2 (germline): MNHEY, SVGAGI. The CDR3 DNA follows: TGTGCCAGCAGTTACTCAGGAAAGAAGCCGTACGAGCAGTACTTC. As protein: CASSYSGKKPYEQYF.

J is TRBJ2-1 and V is TRBV5-1, with D uncertain. This CDR3 has 15 amino acids. From germline, CDR1 is SGHRS and CDR2 YFSETQ. Trimming left V 1 base short and J 6 bases short, with 14 bases between. This CDR3 is CASSLSVAPGNEQFF. In DNA, the CDR3 is TGCGCCAGCAGCTTGAGCGTAGCCCCCGGCAATGAGCAGTTCTTC.

V usage is TRBV6-5 and J usage is TRBJ1-3; D remains unclear. The CDR3 has 13 residues. V was trimmed by 8 bases and J by 0 bases, leaving 8 bases between them. Per the germline V gene, CDR1 is MNHEY and CDR2 is SVGAGI. The CDR3 DNA reads as TGTGCCAGCCGACCGAGCTCTGGAAACACCATATATTTT. Protein product: CASRPSSGNTIYF.

The chain is built from TRBV20-1 and TRBJ1-6, with 7 bases lining up with TRBD1. This CDR3 comprises 15 residues. Per germline, CDR1 DFQATT and CDR2 SNEGSKA (reference sequence). With V trimmed by 6 bases and J by 7 bases, 12 bases remained unmatched. Here the CDR3 reads CSASLRTGSNSPLHF. For the CDR3, the DNA is TGCAGTGCAAGTTTAAGGACAGGCAGCAATTCACCCCTCCACTTT.

The V gene is TRBV5-1, the J gene TRBJ2-7; D gene unclear. V was shortened by 0 bases and J by 6 bases, with 7 bases between the two germline ends. CDR1 is SGHRS and CDR2 is YFSETQ in the germline V gene. The CDR3 runs 12 residues. The CDR3 protein is CASSLGAREQYF. The CDR3 coding sequence is TGCGCCAGCAGCTTGGGAGCCCGCGAGCAGTACTTC.

J is TRBJ1-1 and V is TRBV10-1; D is possibly TRBD1 (6 bases). The V end was cut by 4 bases, the J end by 4 bases, with 10 bases between. This CDR3 spans 13 amino acids. CDR1 WNHNN and CDR2 SYGVQD come from the germline V gene (reference sequence). The CDR3 DNA reads TGCGCCAGCAGTGCGGTAGGGGGCACTGAAGCTTTCTTT. Translated, it gives CASSAVGGTEAFF.

The V gene is TRBV6-6, the J gene TRBJ2-1; D gene ambiguous. V was trimmed by 0 bases and J by 4 bases, leaving 10 bases between them. In germline, CDR1 is MNHNY, CDR2 SVGAGI (reference sequence). The CDR3 contains 15 residues. CDR3: CASSYSSDTYNEQFF. For the CDR3, the DNA is TGTGCCAGCAGTTACTCGAGCGACACTTACAATGAGCAGTTCTTC.

This chain joins TRBV10-3 and TRBJ2-2, with D perhaps matching TRBD2 (5 bases). The germline CDR1 and CDR2 sequences are ENHRY and SYGVKD. The CDR3 has 15 amino acids. V lost 6 bases to trimming and J lost 3 bases, with 14 bases between them. CDR3 DNA: TGTGCCATCAGCGGGCGGGCCGGATACACCGGGGAGCTGTTTTTT. Amino acids: CAISGRAGYTGELFF.

The chain links TRBV10-3 to TRBJ1-1, with a tentative D call TRBD1 (6 bases). Trimming cost V 7 bases and J 4 bases, with 13 bases left between them. The CDR3 is 13 residues long. From germline, CDR1 is ENHRY and CDR2 SYGVKD. CDR3 loop: CAITSDSFTEAFF. Written as DNA, the CDR3 is TGTGCCATCACCTCGGACAGTTTCACTGAAGCTTTCTTT.

The rearrangement links TRBV18 to TRBJ1-1; a weak D match, TRBD1 (5 bases). This CDR3 has 12 amino acids. CDR1 KGHSH and CDR2 LQKENI come from the germline V gene. Deletions cut 3 bases from V and 6 bases from J, with 8 bases between. The CDR3 region is CASSPRGSEAFF. CDR3 nucleotide sequence: TGTGCCAGCTCACCGAGGGGTTCTGAAGCTTTCTTT.

This rearrangement joins TRBV6-1 to TRBJ2-5; 12 bases are a match to TRBD1. Trimming removed 3 bases from V and 5 bases from J; junction bases left unmatched: 7. Germline values: CDR1 MNHNS, CDR2 SASEGT. This CDR3 has 16 amino acids. The CDR3 loop is CASSDGGQGASETQYF. In nucleotides, the CDR3 is TGTGCCAGCAGTGACGGGGGACAGGGGGCTTCCGAGACCCAGTACTTC.